The 25 T cell receptor beta chains below come from one sample, sequenced in a study of identical twins. TCRdb independently ran MiXCR on the 5' RACE reads; one entry per CDR3 protein. The sample includes roughly 490,000 distinct CDR3 sequences, about 13% of them seen just once. These data were likewise used in another study, on yellow fever vaccine responses in identical twins.

Sequences were obtained from CD4+ T cells sorted from blood. The receptors stem from a young woman in good health.

This clonotype was detected many times. The genes are TRBV3-1 and TRBJ1-1, with D uncertain. CDR1 is LGHDT, CDR2 YNNKEL, per germline (reference sequence). The V end lost 1 base, the J end lost 7 bases, and 4 bases lay between the germline ends. The CDR3 spans 11 residues. The DNA for the CDR3 is TGTGCCAGCAGCCAAGGGAGTGAAGCTTTCTTT. Its protein product is CASSQGSEAFF.

This clonotype was observed a few times. V is TRBV21-1 and J is TRBJ1-1. TRBV21-1 is marked as a pseudogene. CDR3 length: 9 amino acids. The CDR3 sequence is CGSNTEAFF. The CDR3 DNA follows: TGTGGTTCGAACACTGAAGCTTTCTTT.

Only a few counts were recorded for this clonotype. V gene TRBV6-2 or TRBV6-3 combines with J gene TRBJ2-4; D not certain. Trimming took 5 bases from V and 0 from J, leaving 11 bases between them. The CDR3 spans 15 residues. Germline CDR1 MNHEY, CDR2 SVGEGT. CDR3 nucleotides: TGTGCCAGCAGTCAGGAAAGCCTAGCCAAAAACATTCAGTACTTC. Translated: CASSQESLAKNIQYF.

This clonotype was seen many times. The V and J genes are TRBV7-2 and TRBJ2-3; 7 bases are shared with TRBD1. Germline V gene data show CDR1 as SGHTA and CDR2 as FQGNSA. Unmatched junction bases numbered 4, after V lost 0 bases and J lost 1 base. This CDR3 is 16 amino acids long. CDR3 sequence (DNA): TGTGCCAGCAGCTTAGCCCGACAGGGAGGCACAGATACGCAGTATTTT. As protein: CASSLARQGGTDTQYF. The whole variable domain, remainder taken from reference TRBV7-2 and TRBJ2-3, is GAGVSQSPSNKVTEKGKDVELRCDPISGHTALYWYRQSLGQGLEFLIYFQGNSAPDKSGLPSDRFSAERTGGSVSTLTIQRTQQEDSAVYLCASSLARQGGTDTQYFGPGTRLTVL.

This clonotype was observed many times. V is TRBV27 and J is TRBJ2-1; possibly TRBD1 for D (7 bases). The CDR3 spans 14 residues. The germline V gene encodes CDR1 MNHEY and CDR2 SMNVEV (reference sequence). Trimming stripped 5 bases from V and 8 bases from J, with 16 bases between. Written as DNA, the CDR3 is TGTGCCAGCAGTCCTAGCGTAGGGGGCGATGAGCAGTTCTTC. Residues: CASSPSVGGDEQFF.

This clonotype was detected a few times. The V call is TRBV28, the J call TRBJ2-3, with 7 bases identical to TRBD2. CDR3 size: 15 residues. V was clipped by 5 bases and J by 0 bases; unmatched bases: 5. Germline-derived CDR1 and CDR2 are MDHEN and SYDVKM. CDR3 coding DNA: TGTGCCAGCAGTCCGCGGACTAGAAGCACAGATACGCAGTATTTT. Its translation is CASSPRTRSTDTQYF.

This clonotype came up a few times. This chain joins TRBV3-1 and TRBJ2-5, with 10 bases that match TRBD2. Germline V gives CDR1 LGHDT, CDR2 YNNKEL (reference sequence). Trimming took 4 bases from V and 1 from J; bases not matched to a gene: 12. The CDR3 consists of 18 residues. This CDR3 reads CASSRRSGGSSFQETQYF. The CDR3 DNA follows: TGTGCCAGCAGCCGACGTAGCGGGGGGAGCTCTTTCCAAGAGACCCAGTACTTC.

This clonotype was detected a few times. This chain joins TRBV19 and TRBJ2-1; 10 bases agree with TRBD1. CDR3 length: 15 amino acids. V shed 4 bases and J 4 bases; nucleotides not matched to a gene: 4. Germline-derived CDR1 and CDR2 are LNHDA and SQIVND (reference sequence). CDR3 region: CASSRTGGFYNEQFF. The CDR3 bases are TGTGCCAGTAGTAGGACAGGGGGATTTTACAATGAGCAGTTCTTC. The whole variable domain, remainder taken from reference TRBV19 and TRBJ2-1, is DGGITQSPKYLFRKEGQNVTLSCEQNLNHDAMYWYRQDPGQGLRLIYYSQIVNDFQKGDIAEGYSVSREKKESFPLTVTSAQKNPTAFYLCASSRTGGFYNEQFFGPGTRLTVL.

This clonotype was found many times. The V and J genes are TRBV29-1 and TRBJ2-7, with TRBD1 identical over 7 bases. V trimming: 4 bases; J trimming: 1 base; junction bases outside the gene matches: 4. Germline CDR1 SQVTM, CDR2 ANQGSEA. CDR3 length: 13 residues. This chain's CDR3 is CSVVGGLSYEQYF. DNA for the CDR3: TGCAGCGTTGTAGGGGGCTTGTCCTACGAGCAGTACTTC.

The chain is built from TRBV9 and TRBJ2-4, with D possibly matching TRBD1 (6 bases). V was pared by 4 bases and J by 0 bases, with 14 bases between. Germline CDR1 SGDLS, CDR2 YYNGEE. This CDR3 has 16 residues. The CDR3 here is CASSIGQSEAKNIQYF. The CDR3 DNA sequence: TGTGCCAGCAGCATCGGACAGTCAGAAGCCAAAAACATTCAGTACTTC.

There are a few counts of this clonotype. The germline gene is not matched at one end of the junction; a read error may be the cause. CDR3 in DNA: TGTGCTAGCAGCTTCTCGGGTCGATCCGGGGAGCTGTTTTTT. Its protein is CASSFSGRSGELFF. The chain carries TRBV7-7 and TRBJ2-2, with D uncertain. In germline, CDR1 is SSHAT, CDR2 FNYEAQ (reference sequence). There are 14 residues in the CDR3.

This clonotype occurred a few times. This sequence joins TRBV6-1 and TRBJ2-5, with D uncertain. V lost 6 bases and J lost 7, with 12 bases in between. CDR1 and CDR2 from the germline V gene are MNHNS and SASEGT. The CDR3 spans 12 residues. The DNA for the CDR3 is TGTGCCAGCAGCAGAAAGGCCCGGACCCAGTACTTC. This translates into CASSRKARTQYF.

The table lists this clonotype with many counts. The CDR3 DNA reads TGCAGTGCTAGAACAGGGCAATCCTACGAGCAGTACTTC. Translation: CSARTGQSYEQYF. This chain links TRBV20-1 with TRBJ2-7, with D possibly being TRBD1 (6 bases). In germline, CDR1 is DFQATT, CDR2 SNEGSKA (reference sequence). With 2 bases removed from V and 1 base from J, the gap between germline ends came to 9 bases. The CDR3 has 13 amino acids.

This clonotype was observed a few times. The chain is built from TRBV28 and TRBJ2-5, with D perhaps assigned TRBD1 or TRBD2 (6 bases each). The CDR3 extends over 15 amino acids. Trimming left V 10 bases short and J 0 bases short, with 18 bases between. CDR1 and CDR2 from the germline V gene are MDHEN and SYDVKM. DNA of the CDR3: TGTGCCACCAAGAGGGGGGACCCGAACCAAGAGACCCAGTACTTC. Translated: CATKRGDPNQETQYF.

The rearrangement uses TRBV2 and TRBJ2-3; no reliable D call. The CDR3 has 11 residues. Trimming cost V 4 bases and J 4 bases, with 3 bases left between them. Per germline, CDR1 SNHLY and CDR2 FYNNEI. CDR3 protein: CASSGADTQYF. The DNA for the CDR3 is TGTGCCAGCAGTGGGGCAGATACGCAGTATTTT.

To note about this clonotype: No DNA is shown, since the ends of the CDR3 on it are uncertain; the CDR3 is the one TCRdb lists. This chain's CDR3 is CASSLILGTTGELFFF. This chain connects TRBV28 to TRBJ2-2. The CDR3 spans 16 residues, counting both ends. Germline CDR1 MDHEN, CDR2 SYDVKM.

This clonotype was detected a few times. V and J are TRBV7-2 and TRBJ2-5; D gene uncertain. Deletions cut 2 bases from V and 5 bases from J, with 6 bases between. From germline, CDR1 is SGHTA and CDR2 FQGNSA. This CDR3 contains 12 residues. The DNA for the CDR3 is TGTGCCAGCAGCTTAAACTCGGAGACCCAGTACTTC. Translated, it gives CASSLNSETQYF.

This clonotype was counted at least ten times. This chain links TRBV12-3 or TRBV12-4 with TRBJ2-7, with 7 bases identical to TRBD1. Losses at the gene ends were 4 bases for V and 0 bases for J; bases not matched to a gene: 6. The CDR3 is made up of 15 amino acids. In DNA form, the CDR3 reads TGTGCCAGCAGTTCCCGGGACAGAAGCTCCTACGAGCAGTACTTC. It yields the protein CASSSRDRSSYEQYF.

This chain joins TRBV2 and TRBJ2-3; D remains unclear. The CDR3 extends over 13 amino acids. V was shortened by 8 bases and J by 7 bases, with 16 bases between the two germline ends. Germline V gene lookup returns CDR1 SNHLY and CDR2 FYNNEI. The CDR3 DNA reads as TGTGCCAGCGGAGATAGCCGGCGACATACGCAGTATTTT. Protein product: CASGDSRRHTQYF.

This clonotype came up a few times. The chain employs TRBV15 and TRBJ2-2; the match to TRBD2 covers 7 bases. CDR1 LNHNV and CDR2 YYDKDF come from the germline V gene (reference sequence). V gave up 0 bases and J gave up 2 bases; unmatched junction bases: 6. This CDR3 spans 17 amino acids. CDR3 amino acids: CATSRDSLAANTGELFF. As DNA, the CDR3 is TGTGCCACCAGCAGAGATAGTCTAGCGGCAAACACCGGGGAGCTGTTTTTT.

V usage is TRBV9 and J usage is TRBJ2-7; 10 bases align to TRBD2. V lost 0 bases and J lost 4; bases outside the gene matches: 13. The CDR3 is 18 residues long. Germline CDR1 reads SGDLS; CDR2 reads YYNGEE. This CDR3 reads CASSVGASGSKISYEQYF. Written as DNA, the CDR3 is TGTGCCAGCAGCGTAGGGGCTAGCGGGAGCAAAATATCGTACGAGCAGTACTTC.

In its sample, this clonotype was seen a few times. The genes are TRBV11-2 and TRBJ2-6; D is perhaps TRBD1 or TRBD2 (5 bases each). In germline, CDR1 is SGHAT, CDR2 FQNNGV. The CDR3 contains 19 residues. The V gene lost 1 base and the J gene lost 0 bases, with 16 bases spanning the gap. As DNA, the CDR3 is TGTGCCAGCAGCTTAGGAAGGTCTGGGGGTTTCTCTGGGGCCAACGTCCTGACTTTC. Its translation: CASSLGRSGGFSGANVLTF.

This clonotype turned up a few times. V is TRBV20-1 and J is TRBJ2-3; tentatively, D is TRBD2 (6 bases). The CDR3 sequence is 13 residues long. Deletions cut 7 bases from V and 0 bases from J, with 11 bases between. CDR1 is DFQATT, CDR2 SNEGSKA, per germline (reference sequence). In DNA, the CDR3 is TGCAGTGTGCTAGCGCCTAGCACAGATACGCAGTATTTT. Encoded protein: CSVLAPSTDTQYF.

The chain uses TRBV20-1 and TRBJ2-1, with 16 bases fitting TRBD2. J lost 6 bases, V lost 3 bases, and 5 bases had no gene match. Per germline, CDR1 DFQATT and CDR2 SNEGSKA (reference sequence). CDR3 size: 16 residues. DNA for the CDR3: TGCAGTGCTAGCGACGGGACTAGCGGGAGGGCCAATGAGCAGTTCTTC. Residues: CSASDGTSGRANEQFF.

V gene TRBV11-2 combines with J gene TRBJ1-5; 8 bases are shared with TRBD1. J lost 6 bases, V lost 4 bases, and 8 bases had no gene match. The V gene's germline CDR1 is SGHAT and CDR2 FQNNGV. This CDR3 has 15 residues. The CDR3 DNA is TGTGCCAGCAGCTGGACAGGGAGTGGGGCTCAGCCCCAGCATTTT. It specifies CASSWTGSGAQPQHF.